The next 6 T cell receptor beta chains were all read from a single sample in a study of blood T cell repertoires in COVID-19. Generated by immunoSEQ multiplex PCR, the TCRdb table keeps only in-frame clones and is missing some. The sample has roughly 200,000 clones, about 84% seen once. Sequencing used peripheral blood. The receptor source for this set is a person aged 65 to 85 with COVID-19, enrolled during active disease.

The chain carries TRBV2 and TRBJ1-3; D call uncertain. Germline lookup yields CDR1 SNHLY and CDR2 FYNNEI. The germline V and J ends were trimmed by 5 bases and 0 bases, with 14 bases remaining between them. CDR3 length: 16 residues. The CDR3 spells CASSQRGQVSGNTIYF. In nucleotides, the CDR3 is TGTGCCAGCAGTCAGAGAGGGCAGGTCTCTGGAAACACCATATATTTT. The complete variable domain, with remaining parts taken from reference TRBV2 and TRBJ1-3, reads EPEVTQTPSHQVTQMGQEVILRCVPISNHLYFYWYRQILGQKVEFLVSFYNNEISEKSEIFDDQFSVERPDGSNFTLKIRSTKLEDSAMYFCASSQRGQVSGNTIYFGEGSWLTVV.

The chain carries TRBV9 and TRBJ2-1; D is perhaps TRBD1 (6 bases). The CDR3 runs to 15 residues. Trimming took off 1 base at V and 5 bases at J, with 13 bases between the two ends. The germline V gene has CDR1 SGDLS and CDR2 YYNGEE. The CDR3 protein is CASSVTGTWDNEQFF. As DNA, the CDR3 is TGTGCCAGCAGCGTAACCGGGACATGGGACAATGAGCAGTTCTTC.

This clone was detected many times. The chain is built from TRBV25-1 and TRBJ1-2, with 8 nucleotides matching TRBD1. The germline gives CDR1 MGHDK, CDR2 SYGVNS. With 4 bases clipped from V and 5 bases from J, the junction kept 0 bases outside the gene matches. The CDR3 runs 12 residues. The CDR3 sequence is CASSGTGYGYTF. DNA for the CDR3: TGTGCCAGCAGTGGGACAGGGTATGGCTACACCTTC.

This clone was seen a few times. The chain is built from TRBV6-5 and TRBJ2-5; unclear D gene. Trimming stripped 0 bases from V and 4 bases from J, with 3 bases between. Germline-derived CDR1 and CDR2 are MNHEY and SVGAGI. CDR3 length equals 12 residues. DNA of the CDR3: TGTGCCAGCAGTTACTCCGGAGAGACCCAGTACTTC. The encoded protein is CASSYSGETQYF.

This chain connects TRBV7-9 to TRBJ1-5; D is ambiguous. This CDR3 is 15 amino acids long. Per the germline V gene, CDR1 is SEHNR and CDR2 is FQNEAQ (reference sequence). The ends were cut back, 1 base at V and 6 bases at J, with 13 bases in the middle. The CDR3 reads CASSLGGGETQPQHF. The CDR3 region has the DNA TGTGCCAGCAGCTTAGGGGGAGGTGAGACTCAGCCCCAGCATTTT.

This clone has a single count. The chain combines TRBV19 with TRBJ1-6; D is unresolved. This CDR3 is 19 amino acids long. Germline CDR1 and CDR2: LNHDA and SQIVND (reference sequence). The V and J ends lost 6 bases and 5 bases respectively, with 26 bases between them. DNA of the CDR3: TGTGCCAGTAGCCTAACCCCGGTGTATCCGGAGTCGAATAATTCACCCCTCCACTTT. Translating it yields CASSLTPVYPESNNSPLHF.